This T cell receptor (beta chain) originates from a study of regulatory T cells in long-lasting Graves disease. As to time point: persistent/refractory GD, antithyroid drugs over 5 years with positive TRAb. Researchers made the TCR library from RNA that was extracted from PBMCs. The germline gives CDR1 SGHRS, CDR2 YFSETQ. The V gene lost 1 base and the J gene lost 6 bases, with 14 bases spanning the gap. The CDR3 spans 15 residues. In building TCR beta libraries, iRepertoire HTBI primers were used together with Arm-PCR of CDR3 regions. TCRdb re-called the multiplex PCR reads with MiXCR, one entry per CDR3 protein. The sample records fewer than 400,000 distinct CDR3 sequences, under 25% being singletons. This clonotype has just a few counts.

This chain connects TRBV5-1 to TRBJ1-5; the D gene is possibly TRBD1 (5 bases). The starting material was peripheral blood mononuclear cells (PBMCs), obtained when the disease was refractory, from a patient treated with antithyroid drugs. The origin of this receptor is a female donor with Graves disease. The CDR3 sequence: CASSLQPGEGQPQHF. CDR3 nucleotide sequence: TGCGCCAGCAGCTTGCAGCCGGGGGAGGGTCAGCCCCAGCATTTT.